This is a list of T cell receptor beta chains from one sample in a study of blood T cell repertoires in COVID-19. Sequencing used immunoSEQ multiplex PCR; TCRdb keeps in-frame clones, though not all of them. The profile covers 350,000 to 450,000 clones, with 89% appearing a single time and less than 2% taken by the ten largest. Material: peripheral blood. All receptors come from a woman between 40 and 55 years old with COVID-19, enrolled during active disease. The CDR3 runs from the conserved cysteine through the conserved F or W. A D gene is named only where the DNA matches it firmly. Some rows mark clone size as missing; the rest say once, few, many or name a class of expanded clone.

>NA|NA|TRBJ1-6|TRBV7-2
TGTGCCAGCAGCCCGGGGGGTTCAGGCAATTCACCCCTCCACTTT
CASSPGGSGNSPLHF
>NA|NA|TRBJ2-1|TRBV29-1
TGCAGCGTTACGGGATGGGGGGGCCCCTACAATGAGCAGTTCTTC
CSVTGWGGPYNEQFF
>NA|NA|TRBJ1-1|TRBV6-1
TGTGCCAGCAGTGAAAGGGGGGGGACTGAAGCTTTCTTT
CASSERGGTEAFF
>NA|TRBD1|TRBJ1-3|TRBV18
TGTGCCAGCTCACCGCAACAGGGGACGGCTGGAAACACCATATATTTT
CASSPQQGTAGNTIYF
>NA|NA|TRBJ1-1|TRBV10-3
TGTGCCGTAAACGGAGTTAGGAACACTGAAGCTTTCTTT
CAVNGVRNTEAFF
>NA|TRBD1|TRBJ1-2|TRBV6-5
TGTGCCAGTGACCCTCCGGGACAGCTGTATGGCTACACCTTC
CASDPPGQLYGYTF
>NA|NA|TRBJ2-3|TRBV5-1
TGCGCCAGCAGCTTGGTGGCAAGCACAGATACGCAGTATTTT
CASSLVASTDTQYF
>NA|TRBD2|TRBJ2-2|TRBV6-2/TRBV6-3
TGTGCCAGCAGTTACTTGGTAGCGGGAGTTATCACCGGGGAGCTGTTTTTT
CASSYLVAGVITGELFF
>NA|TRBD1|TRBJ1-1|TRBV7-9
TGTGCCAGCACCCGAACAGGGGGGTCCTTCTACACTGAAGCTTTCTTT
CASTRTGGSFYTEAFF
>NA|NA|TRBJ2-1|TRBV9
TGTGCCAGCAGCGGGGGGGACGGCCGGAATGAGCAGTTCTTC
CASSGGDGRNEQFF
>NA|TRBD1|TRBJ1-4|TRBV7-2
TGTGCCAGCAGCCAGGGACAGTTTAATGAAAAACTGTTTTTT
CASSQGQFNEKLFF
>NA|TRBD1|TRBJ1-2|TRBV19
TGTGCCAGTAGTATCGGACAGGTGGACTATGGCTACACCTTC
CASSIGQVDYGYTF
>once|TRBD1|TRBJ1-2|TRBV28
TGTGCCAGCAAACAACGGGCGGAGGGGGCGGCGAGGGGCTACACCTTC
CASKQRAEGAARGYTF
>NA|TRBD1|TRBJ1-1|TRBV11-2
TGTGCCAGCAGCCTCGGGACAGGGCGGAACACTGAAGCTTTCTTT
CASSLGTGRNTEAFF
>NA|NA|TRBJ1-1|TRBV29-1
TGCAGCGTTGGACAAATGAACACTGAAGCTTTCTTT
CSVGQMNTEAFF
>NA|NA|TRBJ1-2|TRBV12-3/TRBV12-4
TGTGCCAGCAGTTTACAGGATCCCTATGGCTACACCTTC
CASSLQDPYGYTF
>NA|NA|TRBJ1-5|TRBV3-1/TRBV3-2
TGTGCCAGCAGCCAGGAGAGGAACAATCAGCCCCAGCATTTT
CASSQERNNQPQHF
>NA|NA|TRBJ1-6|TRBV7-9
TGTGCCAGCAGCTCCCTCAGGAATTCACCCCTCCACTTT
CASSSLRNSPLHF
>once|TRBD1|TRBJ2-3|TRBV9
TGTGCCAGCAGCACCCAGGGAGGGGACAGGGCCCTTATCACAGATACGCAGTATTTT
CASSTQGGDRALITDTQYF
>NA|NA|TRBJ1-3|TRBV7-9
TGTGCCAGCACCAACAAGAGGGAGGCCTACTCTGGAAACACCATATATTTT
CASTNKREAYSGNTIYF
>NA|TRBD2|TRBJ2-7|TRBV28
TGTGCCAGCAGAGAACTCGGGGGGGTCGAGCAGTACTTC
CASRELGGVEQYF
>NA|TRBD1|TRBJ2-2|TRBV12-3/TRBV12-4
TGTGCCAGCAGTCGGACAGGAGGCGGGGAGCTGTTTTTT
CASSRTGGGELFF
>NA|TRBD1|TRBJ2-7|TRBV14
TGTGCCAGCAGCACCCCGGGACAGGGGAACGACGAGCAGTACTTC
CASSTPGQGNDEQYF